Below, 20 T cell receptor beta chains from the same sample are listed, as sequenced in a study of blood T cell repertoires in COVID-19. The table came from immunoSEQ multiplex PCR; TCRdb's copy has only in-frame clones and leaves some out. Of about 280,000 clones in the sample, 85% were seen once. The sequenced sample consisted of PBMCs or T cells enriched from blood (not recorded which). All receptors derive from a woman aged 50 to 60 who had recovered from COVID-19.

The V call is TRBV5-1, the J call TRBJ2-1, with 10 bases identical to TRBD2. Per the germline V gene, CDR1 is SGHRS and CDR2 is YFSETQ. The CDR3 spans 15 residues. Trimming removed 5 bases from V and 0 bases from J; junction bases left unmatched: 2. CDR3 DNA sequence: TGCGCCAGCAGGTCTAGCGGGAGCTCCTACAATGAGCAGTTCTTC. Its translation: CASRSSGSSYNEQFF.

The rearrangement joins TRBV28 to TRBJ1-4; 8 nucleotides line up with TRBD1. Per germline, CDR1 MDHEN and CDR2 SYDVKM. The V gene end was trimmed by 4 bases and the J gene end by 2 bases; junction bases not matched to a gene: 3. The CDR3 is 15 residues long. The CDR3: CASSSTGGTNEKLFF. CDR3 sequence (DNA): TGTGCCAGCAGTTCCACAGGGGGGACTAATGAAAAACTGTTTTTT.

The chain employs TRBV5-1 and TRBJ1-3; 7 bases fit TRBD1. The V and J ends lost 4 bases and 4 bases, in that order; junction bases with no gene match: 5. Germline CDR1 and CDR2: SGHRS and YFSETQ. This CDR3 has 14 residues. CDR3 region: CASSEGQPGNTIYF. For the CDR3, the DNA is TGCGCCAGCAGCGAGGGACAGCCAGGAAACACCATATATTTT.

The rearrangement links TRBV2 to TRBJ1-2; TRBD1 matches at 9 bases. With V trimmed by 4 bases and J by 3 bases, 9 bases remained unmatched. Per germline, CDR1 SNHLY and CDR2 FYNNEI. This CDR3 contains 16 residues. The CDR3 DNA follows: TGTGCCAGCAGTGCCAACCGGGACAGGGTGGACTATGGCTACACCTTC. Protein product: CASSANRDRVDYGYTF.

The CDR3 bases are TGCGCCAGCAGCTTTGATGGGACAGGGGGCTCCGGGGAGCTGTTTTTT. It encodes CASSFDGTGGSGELFF. This chain joins TRBV5-1 and TRBJ2-2; 12 nucleotides match TRBD1. CDR1 and CDR2 (germline): SGHRS, YFSETQ. V lost 2 bases and J lost 6; bases outside the gene matches: 5. The CDR3 length is 16 residues.

CDR3 amino acids: CASRGQLNQPQHF. The CDR3 DNA sequence: TGTGCCAGCAGGGGACAGCTCAATCAGCCCCAGCATTTT. The chain uses TRBV6-5 and TRBJ1-5, with TRBD1 matching over 7 bases. The CDR3 contains 13 residues. In germline, CDR1 is MNHEY, CDR2 SVGAGI. V was clipped by 6 bases and J by 3 bases; unmatched bases: 2.

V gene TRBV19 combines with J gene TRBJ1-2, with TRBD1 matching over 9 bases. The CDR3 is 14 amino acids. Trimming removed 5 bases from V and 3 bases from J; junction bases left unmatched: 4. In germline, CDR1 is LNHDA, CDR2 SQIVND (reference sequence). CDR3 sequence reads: CASSRDREDYGYTF. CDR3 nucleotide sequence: TGTGCCAGTAGTCGGGACAGGGAAGACTATGGCTACACCTTC.

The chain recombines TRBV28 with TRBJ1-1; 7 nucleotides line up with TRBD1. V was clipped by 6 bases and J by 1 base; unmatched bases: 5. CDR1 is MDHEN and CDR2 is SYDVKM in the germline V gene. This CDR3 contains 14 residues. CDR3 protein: CASRRDSQNTEAFF. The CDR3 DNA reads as TGTGCCAGCAGACGGGACAGCCAGAACACTGAAGCTTTCTTT.

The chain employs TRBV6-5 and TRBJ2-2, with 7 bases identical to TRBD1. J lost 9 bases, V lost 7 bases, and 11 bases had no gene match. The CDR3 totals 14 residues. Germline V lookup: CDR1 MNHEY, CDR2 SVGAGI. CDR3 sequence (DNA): TGTGCCAGCAAAGATGACAGGGTAGGCCGGGAGCTGTTTTTT. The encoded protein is CASKDDRVGRELFF.

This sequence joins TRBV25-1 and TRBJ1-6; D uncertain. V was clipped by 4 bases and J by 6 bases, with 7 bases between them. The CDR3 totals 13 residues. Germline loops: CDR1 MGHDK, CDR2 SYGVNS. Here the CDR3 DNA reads TGTGCCAGCAGTGTCAGTATTAATTCACCCCTCCACTTT. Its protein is CASSVSINSPLHF.

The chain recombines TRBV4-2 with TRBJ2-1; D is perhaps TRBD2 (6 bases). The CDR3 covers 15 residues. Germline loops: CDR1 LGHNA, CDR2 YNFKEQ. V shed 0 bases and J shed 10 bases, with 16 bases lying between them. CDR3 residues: CASSQDGPGGREQFF. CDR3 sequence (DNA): TGTGCCAGCAGCCAAGATGGGCCCGGAGGGAGGGAGCAGTTCTTC.

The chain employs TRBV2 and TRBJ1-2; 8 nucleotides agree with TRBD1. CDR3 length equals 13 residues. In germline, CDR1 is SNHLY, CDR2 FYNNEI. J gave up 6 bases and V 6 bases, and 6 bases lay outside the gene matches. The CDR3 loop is CASSPGGWDGYTF. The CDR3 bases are TGTGCCAGCAGCCCAGGGGGCTGGGATGGCTACACCTTC.

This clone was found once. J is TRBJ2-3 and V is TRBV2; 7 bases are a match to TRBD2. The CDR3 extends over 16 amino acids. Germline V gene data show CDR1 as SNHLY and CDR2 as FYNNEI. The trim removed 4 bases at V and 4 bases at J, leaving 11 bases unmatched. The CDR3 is CASSAERGASPDTQYF. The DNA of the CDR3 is TGTGCCAGCAGTGCGGAGCGGGGAGCATCCCCAGATACGCAGTATTTT. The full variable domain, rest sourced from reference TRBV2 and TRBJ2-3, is EPEVTQTPSHQVTQMGQEVILRCVPISNHLYFYWYRQILGQKVEFLVSFYNNEISEKSEIFDDQFSVERPDGSNFTLKIRSTKLEDSAMYFCASSAERGASPDTQYFGPGTRLTVL.

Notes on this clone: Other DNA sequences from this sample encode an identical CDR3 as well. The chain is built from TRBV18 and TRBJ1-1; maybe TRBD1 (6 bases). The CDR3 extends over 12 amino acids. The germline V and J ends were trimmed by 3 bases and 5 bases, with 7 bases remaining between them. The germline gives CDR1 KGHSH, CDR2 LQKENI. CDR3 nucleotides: TGTGCCAGCTCACCCGGACAGACTGAAGCTTTCTTT. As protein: CASSPGQTEAFF.

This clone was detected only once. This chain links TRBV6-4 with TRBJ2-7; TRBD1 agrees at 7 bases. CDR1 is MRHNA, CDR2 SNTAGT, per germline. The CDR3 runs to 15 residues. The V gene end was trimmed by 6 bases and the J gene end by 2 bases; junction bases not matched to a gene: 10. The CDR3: CASSPEGQPTYEQYF. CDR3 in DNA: TGTGCCAGCAGCCCCGAGGGACAGCCAACCTACGAGCAGTACTTC.

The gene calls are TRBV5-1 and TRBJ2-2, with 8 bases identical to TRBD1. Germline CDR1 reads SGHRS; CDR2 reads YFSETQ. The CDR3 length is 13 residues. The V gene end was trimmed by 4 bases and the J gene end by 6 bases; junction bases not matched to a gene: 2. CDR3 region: CASSPRGPGELFF. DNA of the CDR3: TGCGCCAGCAGCCCCAGGGGGCCCGGGGAGCTGTTTTTT.

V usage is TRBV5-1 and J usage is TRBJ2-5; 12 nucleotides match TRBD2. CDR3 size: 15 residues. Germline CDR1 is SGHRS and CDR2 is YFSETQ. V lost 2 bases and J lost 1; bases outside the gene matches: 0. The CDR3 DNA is TGCGCCAGCAGCTTACTAGCGGGGGGCCAAGAGACCCAGTACTTC. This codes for CASSLLAGGQETQYF.

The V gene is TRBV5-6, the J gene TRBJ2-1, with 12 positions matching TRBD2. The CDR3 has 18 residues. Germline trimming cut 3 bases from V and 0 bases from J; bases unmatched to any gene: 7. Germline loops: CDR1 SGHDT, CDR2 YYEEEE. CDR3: CASSWGLAGKSSYNEQFF. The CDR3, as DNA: TGTGCCAGCAGCTGGGGACTAGCGGGTAAGAGCTCCTACAATGAGCAGTTCTTC.

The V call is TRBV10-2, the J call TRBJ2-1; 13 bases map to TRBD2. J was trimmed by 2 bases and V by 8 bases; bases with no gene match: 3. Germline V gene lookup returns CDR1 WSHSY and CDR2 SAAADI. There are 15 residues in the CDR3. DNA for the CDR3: TGCGCCAGCGCGACTAGCGGGGGGCCCTACAATGAGCAGTTCTTC. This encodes CASATSGGPYNEQFF.

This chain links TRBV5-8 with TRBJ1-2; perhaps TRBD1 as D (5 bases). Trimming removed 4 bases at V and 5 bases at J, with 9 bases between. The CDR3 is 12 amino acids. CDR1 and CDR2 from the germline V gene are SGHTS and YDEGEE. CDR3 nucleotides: TGTGCCAGCAGCCCAGGGCGATATGGCTACACCTTC. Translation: CASSPGRYGYTF.